Each of the 5 T cell receptor beta chains below was sequenced from the same sample in a study of OX40 agonist ivuxolimab in advanced cancers. Repertoires were generated with immunoSEQ multiplex PCR, while TCRdb's copy carries only in-frame clones and drops some. Here the sample spans 20,000 or so clones, 90% being singletons. Sample: CD4+ or CD8+ T cells sorted from blood, taken in a trial of the OX40 agonist ivuxolimab. The receptors were gathered from an adult with an advanced solid tumor such as melanoma, head and neck, liver or kidney cancer.

Note on this clone: At one end, the junction sequence differs from germline, possibly due to a read error. The chain is built from TRBV7-7 and TRBJ2-7, with D tentatively TRBD1 (6 bases). The CDR3 has 17 amino acids. Per germline, CDR1 SSHAT and CDR2 FNYEAQ (reference sequence). Here the CDR3 reads CASSLGENRVSTYEQYF. The CDR3 DNA reads TGTGCTAGCAGCTTAGGAGAGAACAGGGTCTCCACCTACGAGCAGTACTTC.

The genes are TRBV29-1 and TRBJ2-7, with 7 bases identical to TRBD1. J lost 2 bases, V lost 6 bases, and 4 bases had no gene match. Germline V CDR1 and CDR2: SQVTM, ANQGSEA. This CDR3 has 12 residues. CDR3 residues: CSVRDSPYEQYF. DNA of the CDR3: TGCAGCGTACGGGACAGCCCCTACGAGCAGTACTTC.

V gene TRBV28 combines with J gene TRBJ2-7; 11 positions match TRBD2. The germline CDR1 and CDR2 sequences are MDHEN and SYDVKM. Losses at the gene ends were 3 bases for V and 2 bases for J; bases not matched to a gene: 0. The CDR3 is 14 residues long. CDR3 amino acids: CASSLTSGTYEQYF. CDR3 nucleotides: TGTGCCAGCAGTTTGACTAGCGGGACCTACGAGCAGTACTTC.

The chain combines TRBV5-6 with TRBJ2-1; D gene unclear. Germline CDR1 SGHDT, CDR2 YYEEEE. The CDR3 covers 12 residues. V was trimmed by 4 bases and J by 5 bases, leaving 7 bases between them. In nucleotides, the CDR3 is TGTGCCAGCAGCCCCGGTAACAATGAGCAGTTCTTC. This codes for CASSPGNNEQFF.

Remarks on this clone: The sample contains more than one DNA sequence encoding this CDR3. The V gene is TRBV27, the J gene TRBJ2-1, with a possible D match to TRBD2 (7 bases). The CDR3 extends over 15 amino acids. V lost 6 bases and J lost 5, with 17 bases in between. The germline gives CDR1 MNHEY, CDR2 SMNVEV (reference sequence). The CDR3 spells CASRLRGGLDNEQFF. The CDR3, as DNA: TGTGCCAGCAGACTGAGGGGGGGTCTGGACAATGAGCAGTTCTTC.